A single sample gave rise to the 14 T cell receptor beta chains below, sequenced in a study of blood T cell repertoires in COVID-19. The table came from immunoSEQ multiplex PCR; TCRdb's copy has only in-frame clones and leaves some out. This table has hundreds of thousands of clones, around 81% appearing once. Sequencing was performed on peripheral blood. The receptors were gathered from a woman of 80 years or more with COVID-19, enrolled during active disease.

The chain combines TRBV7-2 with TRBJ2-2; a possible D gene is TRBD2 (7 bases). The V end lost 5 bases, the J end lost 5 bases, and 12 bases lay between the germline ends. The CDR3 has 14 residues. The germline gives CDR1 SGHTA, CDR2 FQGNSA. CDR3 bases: TGTGCCAGCAGCAAGGGGGGGCGGACCGGGGAGCTGTTTTTT. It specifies CASSKGGRTGELFF.

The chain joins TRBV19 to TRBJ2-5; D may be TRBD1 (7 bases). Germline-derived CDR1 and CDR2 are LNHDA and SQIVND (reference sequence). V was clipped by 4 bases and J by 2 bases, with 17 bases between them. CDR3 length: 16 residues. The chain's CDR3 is CASSTPRGVHQETQYF. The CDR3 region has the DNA TGTGCCAGTAGTACCCCCAGGGGGGTGCATCAAGAGACCCAGTACTTC.

The CDR3 DNA reads as TGCGCCAGCAGCCCTGGGGGCAGGGAATCTAATTCACCCCTCCACTTT. Its protein product is CASSPGGRESNSPLHF. The chain links TRBV5-1 to TRBJ1-6, with D possibly TRBD1 on 6 matching bases. CDR3 length equals 16 residues. Germline V CDR1 and CDR2: SGHRS, YFSETQ. Trimming removed 4 bases from V and 6 bases from J, with 17 bases in between.

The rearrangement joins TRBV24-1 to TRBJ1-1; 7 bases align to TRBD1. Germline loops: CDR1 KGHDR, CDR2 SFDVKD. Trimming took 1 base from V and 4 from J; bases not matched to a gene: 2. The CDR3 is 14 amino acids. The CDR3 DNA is TGTGCCACCAGTGATTTCAACAGGGGCACTGAAGCTTTCTTT. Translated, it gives CATSDFNRGTEAFF.

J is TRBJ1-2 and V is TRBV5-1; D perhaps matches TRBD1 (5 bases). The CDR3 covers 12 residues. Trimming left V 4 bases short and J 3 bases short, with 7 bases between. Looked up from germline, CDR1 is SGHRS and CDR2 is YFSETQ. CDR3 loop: CASSDSHYGYTF. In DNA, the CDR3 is TGCGCCAGCAGCGACAGCCACTATGGCTACACCTTC.

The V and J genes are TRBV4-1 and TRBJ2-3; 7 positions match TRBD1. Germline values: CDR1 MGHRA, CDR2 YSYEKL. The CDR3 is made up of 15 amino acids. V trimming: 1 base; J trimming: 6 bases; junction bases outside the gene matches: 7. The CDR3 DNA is TGCGCCAGCAGCCAAGCCGGGACAGCGTCGGATACGCAGTATTTT. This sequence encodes CASSQAGTASDTQYF.

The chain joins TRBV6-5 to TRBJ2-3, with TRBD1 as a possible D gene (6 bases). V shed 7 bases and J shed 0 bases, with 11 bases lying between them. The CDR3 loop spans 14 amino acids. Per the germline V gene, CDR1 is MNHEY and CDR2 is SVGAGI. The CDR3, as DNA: TGTGCCAGCACCCGGACAGCTAGCACAGATACGCAGTATTTT. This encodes CASTRTASTDTQYF.

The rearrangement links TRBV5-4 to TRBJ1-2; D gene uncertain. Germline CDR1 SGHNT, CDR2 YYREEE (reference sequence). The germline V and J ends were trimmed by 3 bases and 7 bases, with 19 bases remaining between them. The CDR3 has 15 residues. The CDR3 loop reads CASSSGGISGIGYTF. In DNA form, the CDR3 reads TGTGCCAGCAGCTCTGGAGGGATTTCGGGAATTGGCTACACCTTC. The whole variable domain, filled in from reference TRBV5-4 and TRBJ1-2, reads ETGVTQSPTHLIKTRGQQVTLRCSSQSGHNTVSWYQQALGQGPQFIFQYYREEENGRGNFPPRFSGLQFPNYSSELNVNALELDDSALYLCASSSGGISGIGYTFGSGTRLTVV.

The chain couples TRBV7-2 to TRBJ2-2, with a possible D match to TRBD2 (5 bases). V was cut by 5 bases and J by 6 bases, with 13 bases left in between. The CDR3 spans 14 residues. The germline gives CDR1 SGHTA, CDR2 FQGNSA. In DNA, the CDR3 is TGTGCCAGCAGCGTTCGAGGGCGTGCCGGGGAGCTGTTTTTT. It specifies CASSVRGRAGELFF.

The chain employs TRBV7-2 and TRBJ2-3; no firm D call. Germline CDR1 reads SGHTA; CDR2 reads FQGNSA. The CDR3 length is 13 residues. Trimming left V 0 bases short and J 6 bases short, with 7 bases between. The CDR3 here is CASSLAPQDTQYF. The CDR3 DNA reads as TGTGCCAGCAGCTTAGCCCCTCAGGATACGCAGTATTTT. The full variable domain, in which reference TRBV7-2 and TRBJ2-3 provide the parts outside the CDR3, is GAGVSQSPSNKVTEKGKDVELRCDPISGHTALYWYRQSLGQGLEFLIYFQGNSAPDKSGLPSDRFSAERTGGSVSTLTIQRTQQEDSAVYLCASSLAPQDTQYFGPGTRLTVL.

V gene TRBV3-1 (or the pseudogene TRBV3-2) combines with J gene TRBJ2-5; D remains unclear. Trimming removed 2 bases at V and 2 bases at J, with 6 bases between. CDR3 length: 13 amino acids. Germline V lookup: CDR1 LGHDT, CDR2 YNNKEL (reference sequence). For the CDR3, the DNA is TGTGCCAGCAGCCAAAGAGAACAAGAGACCCAGTACTTC. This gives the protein CASSQREQETQYF.

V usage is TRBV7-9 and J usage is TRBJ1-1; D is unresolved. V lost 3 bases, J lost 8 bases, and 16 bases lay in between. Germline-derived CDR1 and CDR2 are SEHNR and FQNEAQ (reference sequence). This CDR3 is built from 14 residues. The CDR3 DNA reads TGTGCCAGCAGCTTTACCGGAGGCGCGGGGGAAGCTTTCTTT. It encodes CASSFTGGAGEAFF.

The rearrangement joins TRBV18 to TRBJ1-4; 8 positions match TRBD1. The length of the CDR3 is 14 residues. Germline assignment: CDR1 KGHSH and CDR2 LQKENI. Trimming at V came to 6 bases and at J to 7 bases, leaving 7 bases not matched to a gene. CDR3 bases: TGTGCCAGCTCCAGCTCCCAGGGGGCTGAAAAACTGTTTTTT. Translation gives CASSSSQGAEKLFF.

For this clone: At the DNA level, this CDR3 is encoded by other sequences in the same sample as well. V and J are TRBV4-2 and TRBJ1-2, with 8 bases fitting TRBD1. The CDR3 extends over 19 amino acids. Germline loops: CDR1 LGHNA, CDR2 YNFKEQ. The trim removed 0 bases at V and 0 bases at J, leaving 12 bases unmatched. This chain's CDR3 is CASSQDRGRRIGANYGYTF. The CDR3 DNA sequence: TGTGCCAGCAGCCAAGACAGGGGGCGCCGAATTGGGGCTAACTATGGCTACACCTTC.